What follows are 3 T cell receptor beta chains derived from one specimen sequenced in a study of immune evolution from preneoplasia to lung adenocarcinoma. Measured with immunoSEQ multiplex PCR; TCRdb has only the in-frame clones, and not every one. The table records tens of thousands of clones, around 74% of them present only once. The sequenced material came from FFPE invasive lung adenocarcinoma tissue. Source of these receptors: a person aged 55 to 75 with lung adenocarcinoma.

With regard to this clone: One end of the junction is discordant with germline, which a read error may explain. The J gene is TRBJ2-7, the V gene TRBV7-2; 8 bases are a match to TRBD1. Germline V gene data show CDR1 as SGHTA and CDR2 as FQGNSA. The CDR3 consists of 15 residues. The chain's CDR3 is CASSSYRQGSSEQYF. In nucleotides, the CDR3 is TGTGCCAGCAGCTCCTACCGACAGGGGTCCTCCGAGCAGTACTTC.

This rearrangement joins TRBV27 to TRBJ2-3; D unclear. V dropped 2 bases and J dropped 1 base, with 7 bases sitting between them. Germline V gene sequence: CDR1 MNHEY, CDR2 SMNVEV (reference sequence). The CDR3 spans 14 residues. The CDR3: CASSLGWGTDTQYF. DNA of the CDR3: TGTGCCAGCAGTTTAGGGTGGGGCACAGATACGCAGTATTTT.

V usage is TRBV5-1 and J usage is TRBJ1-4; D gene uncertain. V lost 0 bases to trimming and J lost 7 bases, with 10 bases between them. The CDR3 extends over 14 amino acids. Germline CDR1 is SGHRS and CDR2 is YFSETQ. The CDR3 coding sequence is TGCGCCAGCAGCTTGGGAGCCTTCGGTGAAAAACTGTTTTTT. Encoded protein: CASSLGAFGEKLFF.